This is a list of T cell receptor beta chains from one sample in a study of blood T cell repertoires in COVID-19. The repertoire was sequenced with immunoSEQ multiplex PCR; TCRdb's copy has only in-frame clones and lacks some. The data hold under 50,000 clones, with around 93% observed a single time. Sequencing was performed on peripheral blood. The receptors here all came from a human donor in a cohort sampled during active COVID-19. The CDR3 runs from the conserved cysteine through the conserved F or W. The D gene is left open where the match is weak. Where a row states a size, it is once, few, many or the class of an expanded clone; other rows omit it.

D gene: -
V gene: TRBV19
clone size: -
J gene: TRBJ2-7
CDR3 protein: CASSMASGNSYEQYF
CDR3 DNA: TGTGCCAGTAGTATGGCTTCAGGGAACTCCTACGAGCAGTACTTC

D gene: -
V gene: TRBV4-2
clone size: -
J gene: TRBJ2-7
CDR3 protein: CASSQDGPTGISSYEQYF
CDR3 DNA: TGTGCCAGCAGCCAAGACGGTCCGACGGGGATTAGCTCCTACGAGCAGTACTTC

D gene: TRBD1
V gene: TRBV4-1
clone size: -
J gene: TRBJ1-1
CDR3 protein: CASSQVQGENTEAFF
CDR3 DNA: TGCGCCAGCAGCCAAGTACAGGGGGAGAACACTGAAGCTTTCTTT

D gene: TRBD1
V gene: TRBV5-4
clone size: -
J gene: TRBJ1-1
CDR3 protein: CASRKQGGKEAFF
CDR3 DNA: TGTGCCAGCAGGAAACAGGGGGGAAAAGAAGCTTTCTTT

D gene: TRBD2
V gene: TRBV2
clone size: -
J gene: TRBJ2-1
CDR3 protein: CASIFSGVSYNEQFF
CDR3 DNA: TGTGCCAGCATCTTTAGCGGGGTCTCCTACAATGAGCAGTTCTTC

D gene: -
V gene: TRBV6-1
clone size: -
J gene: TRBJ1-3
CDR3 protein: CASSEGASSGNTIYF
CDR3 DNA: TGTGCCAGCAGTGAAGGGGCCTCCTCTGGAAACACCATATATTTT

D gene: -
V gene: TRBV7-6
clone size: -
J gene: TRBJ2-7
CDR3 protein: CASSLSLRVGGGTGQTYEQYF
CDR3 DNA: TGTGCCAGCAGCTTGTCTCTGCGTGTCGGGGGGGGGACAGGGCAAACCTACGAGCAGTACTTC

D gene: TRBD1
V gene: TRBV5-4
clone size: -
J gene: TRBJ2-5
CDR3 protein: CASSSGTAQETQYF
CDR3 DNA: TGTGCCAGCAGTTCCGGGACAGCACAAGAGACCCAGTACTTC

D gene: -
V gene: TRBV1
clone size: once
J gene: TRBJ1-2
CDR3 protein: CTSSQDSGTDGYTF
CDR3 DNA: TGCACCAGCAGCCAAGATTCGGGGACAGACGGCTACACCTTC

D gene: TRBD1
V gene: TRBV5-1
clone size: -
J gene: TRBJ1-1
CDR3 protein: CASSSGQGTAEAFF
CDR3 DNA: TGCGCCAGCAGCTCTGGACAGGGCACAGCCGAAGCTTTCTTT

D gene: -
V gene: TRBV5-6
clone size: -
J gene: TRBJ1-2
CDR3 protein: CASTLYPRDYGYTF
CDR3 DNA: TGTGCCAGCACCCTATATCCGAGAGACTATGGCTACACCTTC

D gene: TRBD1
V gene: TRBV24-1
clone size: -
J gene: TRBJ2-1
CDR3 protein: CATSEVGGTGVVNEQFF
CDR3 DNA: TGTGCCACCAGTGAGGTAGGCGGGACAGGGGTGGTTAATGAGCAGTTCTTC

D gene: -
V gene: TRBV10-3
clone size: -
J gene: TRBJ2-2
CDR3 protein: CAISDELQVVRLFF
CDR3 DNA: TGTGCCATCAGTGACGAACTACAAGTCGTCCGGCTGTTTTTT

D gene: -
V gene: TRBV28
clone size: -
J gene: TRBJ1-3
CDR3 protein: CASRTGNGNTIYF
CDR3 DNA: TGTGCCAGCCGCACAGGGAATGGAAACACCATATATTTT